What follows are 9 T cell receptor beta chains derived from one specimen sequenced in a study of blood T cell repertoires in COVID-19. Sequencing used immunoSEQ multiplex PCR; TCRdb keeps in-frame clones, though not all of them. The sample has roughly 140,000 clones; around 90% are singletons. The sample comprised peripheral blood. These receptor sequences come from a woman older than 75 with acute or convalescent COVID-19.

The chain employs TRBV29-1 and TRBJ2-1, with 7 bases fitting TRBD2. The CDR3 contains 16 residues. Germline assignment: CDR1 SQVTM and CDR2 ANQGSEA. The V gene end was trimmed by 2 bases and the J gene end by 5 bases; junction bases not matched to a gene: 12. In DNA form, the CDR3 reads TGCAGCGTTGAAAGGCCCGGGCTAGCGGCGAACAATGAGCAGTTCTTC. Translation: CSVERPGLAANNEQFF.

The chain joins TRBV3-1 (or the pseudogene TRBV3-2) to TRBJ1-1; 7 nucleotides agree with TRBD1. The germline CDR1 and CDR2 sequences are LGHDT and YNNKEL (reference sequence). This CDR3 comprises 14 residues. Losses at the gene ends were 3 bases for V and 3 bases for J; bases not matched to a gene: 4. The CDR3 DNA follows: TGTGCCAGCAGCCACACCGGGACAGACACTGAAGCTTTCTTT. It codes for CASSHTGTDTEAFF.

The chain recombines TRBV9 with TRBJ1-6; D gene uncertain. This CDR3 comprises 17 residues. V shed 2 bases and J shed 0 bases, with 12 bases lying between them. Germline loops: CDR1 SGDLS, CDR2 YYNGEE. The CDR3 DNA follows: TGTGCCAGCAGCGTCAACCGGAGGAACTCCTATAATTCACCCCTCCACTTT. Its protein product is CASSVNRRNSYNSPLHF.

The chain uses TRBV2 and TRBJ1-5; the match to TRBD1 covers 7 bases. The CDR3 length is 14 residues. Germline CDR1 is SNHLY and CDR2 is FYNNEI. V gave up 4 bases and J gave up 3 bases; unmatched junction bases: 3. The CDR3 nucleotides read TGTGCCAGCAGTGGGGACAGATTCAATCAGCCCCAGCATTTT. Translating it yields CASSGDRFNQPQHF.

The gene calls are TRBV5-1 and TRBJ2-5; D is undetermined. Germline assignment: CDR1 SGHRS and CDR2 YFSETQ. This CDR3 spans 13 amino acids. V was shortened by 4 bases and J by 1 base, with 8 bases between the two germline ends. CDR3 sequence: CASSGAVQETQYF. The CDR3, as DNA: TGCGCCAGCAGCGGTGCGGTCCAAGAGACCCAGTACTTC.

V is TRBV6-6 and J is TRBJ1-5; 10 positions agree with TRBD1. With 7 bases clipped from V and 4 bases from J, the junction kept 7 bases outside the gene matches. This CDR3 is built from 15 residues. Germline V gene sequence: CDR1 MNHNY, CDR2 SVGAGI (reference sequence). The CDR3 nucleotides read TGTGCCAGCACCAAGGGACAGGGGAATAATCAGCCCCAGCATTTT. Its protein product is CASTKGQGNNQPQHF.

The V gene is TRBV27, the J gene TRBJ1-2; the match to TRBD1 covers 8 bases. Germline V gene lookup returns CDR1 MNHEY and CDR2 SMNVEV (reference sequence). Trimming took 9 bases from V and 4 from J; bases not matched to a gene: 10. The CDR3 length is 14 residues. Here the CDR3 reads CASSSGQAIYGYTF. In nucleotides, the CDR3 is TGTGCCAGTTCCTCGGGACAGGCGATCTATGGCTACACCTTC.

The V call is TRBV5-4, the J call TRBJ2-3; D is uncertain. Germline V lookup: CDR1 SGHNT, CDR2 YYREEE (reference sequence). V gave up 0 bases and J gave up 0 bases, with 5 bases separating them. The CDR3 consists of 14 residues. CDR3 nucleotide sequence: TGTGCCAGCAGCTTGGGGCAGAGCACAGATACGCAGTATTTT. It is translated as CASSLGQSTDTQYF. Using reference TRBV5-4 and TRBJ2-3 for the parts outside the CDR3, the full variable domain is ETGVTQSPTHLIKTRGQQVTLRCSSQSGHNTVSWYQQALGQGPQFIFQYYREEENGRGNFPPRFSGLQFPNYSSELNVNALELDDSALYLCASSLGQSTDTQYFGPGTRLTVL.

The chain combines TRBV6-2 or TRBV6-3 with TRBJ2-7; D is possibly TRBD2 (5 bases). Germline loops: CDR1 MNHEY, CDR2 SVGEGT. V was clipped by 2 bases and J by 5 bases, with 13 bases between them. The CDR3 covers 14 residues. CDR3 region: CASSYRRVRDEQYF. The CDR3 nucleotides read TGTGCCAGCAGTTACCGGCGGGTTCGGGACGAGCAGTACTTC.